This TCR beta chain is drawn from a study of blood T cell repertoires in COVID-19. Across the whole study: Acute and convalescent COVID-19 samples came from the United States, Italy and Spain.

Those who participated ranged in age from 18 to 89 years and resided in roughly 26 US areas. Cohort allocation depended upon clinical history that participants reported. The CDR3 loop spans 19 amino acids. Germline CDR1 reads SGDLS; CDR2 reads YYNGEE. V was pared by 4 bases and J by 3 bases, with 14 bases of the junction left unmatched. Original processing notes: Nucleated cell counts were estimated from reference gene primer amplification. Using immunoSEQ multiplex PCR, the repertoire was profiled, and TCRdb retains in-frame clones only, with some absent. Clonal size and the V and J genes are those of that table, whereas D and trimming came from the DNA. The sample carries hundreds of thousands of clones, around 90% recorded once.

The sequence came from a young woman with acute COVID-19. Source material: PBMCs or T cells enriched from blood (not recorded which). The genes are TRBV9 and TRBJ2-3, with 13 bases that match TRBD2. The CDR3 coding sequence is TGTGCCAGCAGCCCGCGACTCTGGACTAGCGGGAGATTTACAGATACGCAGTATTTT. It specifies CASSPRLWTSGRFTDTQYF.